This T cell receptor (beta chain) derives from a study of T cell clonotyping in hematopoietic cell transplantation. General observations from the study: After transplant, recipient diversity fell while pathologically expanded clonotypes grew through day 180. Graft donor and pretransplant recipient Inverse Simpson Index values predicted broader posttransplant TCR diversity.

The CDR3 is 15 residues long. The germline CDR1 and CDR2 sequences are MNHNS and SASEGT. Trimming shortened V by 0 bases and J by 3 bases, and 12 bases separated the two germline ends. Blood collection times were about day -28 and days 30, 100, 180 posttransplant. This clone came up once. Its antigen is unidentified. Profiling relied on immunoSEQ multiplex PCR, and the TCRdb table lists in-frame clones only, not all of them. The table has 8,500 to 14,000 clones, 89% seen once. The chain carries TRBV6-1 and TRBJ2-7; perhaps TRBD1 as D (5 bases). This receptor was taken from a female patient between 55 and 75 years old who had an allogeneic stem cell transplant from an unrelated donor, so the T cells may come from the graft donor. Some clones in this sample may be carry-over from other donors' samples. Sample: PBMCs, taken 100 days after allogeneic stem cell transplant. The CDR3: CASSEADTVIYEQYF. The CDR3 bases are TGTGCCAGCAGTGAAGCGGACACCGTCATCTACGAGCAGTACTTC.